This T cell receptor (beta chain) originates from a study of T cells in Graves' hyperthyroidism and ophthalmopathy (dated by TCRdb to between 2019 and 2020). Looking at the study overall: Peripheral blood samples were taken at the time of initial diagnosis, prior to any treatment. An independent validation cohort of fewer than 20 hyperthyroidism patients and about 16 patients who later progressed to ophthalmopathy tested prospective prediction of ophthalmopathy. TCR V-J signatures able to tell the groups apart were searched for in a discovery cohort of some 97 patients, of whom roughly 42 had Graves' ophthalmopathy and around 58 had stable Graves' hyperthyroidism. The paper reports TCR Vbeta CDR3 sequencing of some 140 peripheral blood samples: over 40 ophthalmopathy, roughly 80 hyperthyroidism and some 17 progressor patients. The approximately 100 discovery patients were divided at random into training and test sets in a 7:3 ratio. In six Graves' hyperthyroidism patients, the study also compared T-cell repertoires from thyroid tissue with T-cell repertoires from blood. After sampling, hyperthyroidism patients received methimazole starting at 30 mg daily, and ophthalmopathy patients received high-dose intravenous methylprednisolone.

In the ophthalmopathy patients, disease was moderately to severely active, with a Clinical Activity Score of 3 or more, a NOSPECS grade of 4 or more, and a duration of less than 3 months. Any patient with an uncontrolled infection, another autoimmune disease, pregnancy or lactation was excluded. Diagnoses were established on the basis of clinical symptoms, serum thyroxine and TRAb, thyroid ultrasound, and orbital computed tomography. PBMCs were isolated from about 9 ml of fresh peripheral blood by Ficoll-Paque density gradient centrifugation. Trizol reagent was used to extract total RNA, and RNA quality was then checked on an Agilent 2100 Bioanalyzer. Paper-wide results and their limitations: A 13 V-J signature model separated ophthalmopathy from stable hyperthyroidism, with 87.88% sensitivity and roughly 81% specificity in cross-validation and 80%/75% in testing. Blood samples also contained most of the expanded thyroid clonotypes (frequency above 0.001), which suggests that blood repertoires may reflect thyroid immune responses. Sample size was not statistically predetermined, and blinding of investigators to group allocation was not performed. In validation, the model predicted progression to ophthalmopathy a median of roughly 6.1 months before onset, with roughly 70% sensitivity and roughly 77% specificity.

This clonotype was detected ten times or more. Which antigen it targets is not known. The record has no base qualities; no much larger clone is one base away. The germline V gene encodes CDR1 MDHEN and CDR2 SYDVKM. Trimming takes 8 bases from V and 8 bases from J, and the germline ends sit 17 bases apart. Counted from cysteine to phenylalanine, this CDR3 has 13 amino acids. Here the CDR3 DNA is all that survives: 39 bases in frame from base 1. Amplification of TCR beta CDR3 regions was carried out from RNA transcripts. The first round of RT-PCR for the TCR CDR3 was performed with the HTBI primer set and the Qiagen OneStep RT-PCR kit. The libraries were constructed in a second round of multiplex PCR and then size-selected and purified. Paired-end sequencing of the libraries was performed with 100 bp reads on an Illumina HiSeq2000. The original methods were these. SOAPnuke was used to process the raw data, throwing out any read that contained adapters or uncalled bases, had a mean Phred below 15, or lacked an exact constant-primer or identifier match. High-quality paired reads were merged with COPE v1.2.5, and unique nucleotide sequences were defined as clonotypes. MiTCR v1.1 was used to align clonotypes to the IMGT TRBV, TRBD and TRBJ reference segments. The analysis was restricted to V-J combinations with a frequency above 0.0001, which together covered roughly 99% of the repertoires. The TCS score was defined as F50 (clonal expansion) divided by E x V (chaos), with BLOSUM62-based TCRdist calculated between CDR3 peptides within each V-J. Welch's t-statistics and random forest reduced just over 500 V-J features to roughly 13, which were used in a naive Bayes classifier (R e1071). TCRdb redid the processing of the public reads, applying fastp at Q25 and MiXCR, and retained in-frame beta chains. Each record represents a unique CDR3 protein, reported with the most common genes and DNA among its rows. The V and J calls shown here were made by TCRdb, not taken from the authors' results. Here the sample has hundreds of thousands of distinct CDR3 sequences; roughly 20% occur a single time. The top ten constitute approximately 30% of the sample.

Rearrangement joined TRBV28 to TRBJ2-3; the D gene identity is not certain. The origin of this receptor is a man aged 25 to 40 with Graves' ophthalmopathy. The sample taken for sequencing was blood. The CDR3 region reads CASGTSSVGTQYF. DNA sequence: TGTGCCAGCGGCACCTCTTCCGTCGGTACGCAGTATTTT. Full variable domain (CDR3 extended with the reference TRBV28 and TRBJ2-3 proteins): DVKVTQSSRYLVKRTGEKVFLECVQDMDHENMFWYRQDPGLGLRLIYFSYDVKMKEKGDIPEGYSVSREKKERFSLILESASTNQTSMYLCASGTSSVGTQYFGPGTRLTVL.